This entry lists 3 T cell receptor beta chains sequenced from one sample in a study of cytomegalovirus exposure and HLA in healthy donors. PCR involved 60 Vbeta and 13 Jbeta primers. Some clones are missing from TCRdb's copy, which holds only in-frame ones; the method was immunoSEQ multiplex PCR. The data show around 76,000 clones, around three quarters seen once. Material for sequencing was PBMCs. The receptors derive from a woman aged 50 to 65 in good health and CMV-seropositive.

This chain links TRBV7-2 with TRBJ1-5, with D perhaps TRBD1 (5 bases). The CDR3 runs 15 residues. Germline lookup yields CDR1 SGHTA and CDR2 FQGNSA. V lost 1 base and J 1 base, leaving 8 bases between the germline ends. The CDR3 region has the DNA TGTGCCAGCAGCTTAGAGGACACAAGCAATCAGCCCCAGCATTTT. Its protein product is CASSLEDTSNQPQHF.

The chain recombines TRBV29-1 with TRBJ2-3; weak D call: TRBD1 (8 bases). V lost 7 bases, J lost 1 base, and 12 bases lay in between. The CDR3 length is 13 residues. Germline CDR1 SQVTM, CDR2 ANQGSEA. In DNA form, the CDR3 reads TGCAGCGGTACAGGGGGGGGCACAGATACGCAGTATTTT. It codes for CSGTGGGTDTQYF.

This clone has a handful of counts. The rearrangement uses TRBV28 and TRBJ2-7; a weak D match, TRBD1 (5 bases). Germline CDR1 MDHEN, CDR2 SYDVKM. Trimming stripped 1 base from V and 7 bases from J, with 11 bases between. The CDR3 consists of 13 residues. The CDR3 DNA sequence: TGTGCCAGCAGTTTATTCAGGGTTTGGGAGCAGTACTTC. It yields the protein CASSLFRVWEQYF.